Below, 30 T cell receptor beta chains from the same sample are listed, as sequenced in a study of blood T cell repertoires in COVID-19. Assay: immunoSEQ multiplex PCR; the TCRdb copy retains only in-frame clones and omits some. This table holds around 29,000 clones, about 65% found once. Sequenced input: peripheral blood. The source of these receptors is a human donor in a cohort sampled during active COVID-19.

The chain couples TRBV7-2 to TRBJ2-3, with D hard to call. V gave up 0 bases and J gave up 3 bases, with 4 bases separating them. Germline V CDR1 and CDR2: SGHTA, FQGNSA. This CDR3 comprises 13 residues. The CDR3 loop reads CASSLAATDTQYF. The CDR3 DNA reads as TGTGCCAGCAGCTTAGCGGCTACAGATACGCAGTATTTT.

V gene TRBV5-4 combines with J gene TRBJ2-7; 10 nucleotides match TRBD1. This CDR3 comprises 15 residues. The germline CDR1 and CDR2 sequences are SGHNT and YYREEE (reference sequence). J was trimmed by 4 bases and V by 5 bases; bases with no gene match: 9. The CDR3 protein is CASSPSGTGVYEQYF. The CDR3 nucleotides read TGTGCCAGCAGTCCCTCCGGGACAGGGGTGTACGAGCAGTACTTC.

J is TRBJ1-2 and V is TRBV19; tentative D call: TRBD1 (6 bases). Trimming took 6 bases from V and 2 from J, leaving 10 bases between them. The CDR3 runs 13 residues. The V gene's germline CDR1 is LNHDA and CDR2 SQIVND (reference sequence). In DNA form, the CDR3 reads TGTGCCAGTAGGCGGGGGCTGAACTATGGCTACACCTTC. Translation: CASRRGLNYGYTF.

This chain joins TRBV12-5 and TRBJ2-1, with 8 bases matching TRBD2. The CDR3 has 12 residues. The J segment lost 13 bases and the V segment lost 2 bases, leaving 4 bases of the junction unmatched. Germline V lookup: CDR1 LGHNT, CDR2 FRNRAP. This chain's CDR3 is CASGLTTSGQFF. DNA for the CDR3: TGTGCTAGTGGTTTGACAACTAGCGGCCAGTTCTTC.

This chain links TRBV18 with TRBJ1-5; 9 bases are shared with TRBD1. Per the germline V gene, CDR1 is KGHSH and CDR2 is LQKENI. The CDR3 runs to 14 residues. The trim removed 5 bases at V and 4 bases at J, leaving 3 bases unmatched. In nucleotides, the CDR3 is TGTGCCAGCTCATACGGGACAGGGAATCAGCCCCAGCATTTT. It specifies CASSYGTGNQPQHF. The complete variable domain, with remaining parts taken from reference TRBV18 and TRBJ1-5, reads NAGVMQNPRHLVRRRGQEARLRCSPMKGHSHVYWYRQLPEEGLKFMVYLQKENIIDESGMPKERFSAEFPKEGPSILRIQQVVRGDSAAYFCASSYGTGNQPQHFGDGTRLSIL.

This clone was seen just once. The CDR3 region is CASSRGTETYEQYF. Written as DNA, the CDR3 is TGTGCCAGCAGCCGCGGGACAGAAACCTACGAGCAGTACTTC. The gene calls are TRBV7-6 and TRBJ2-7, with D maybe TRBD1 (7 bases). Germline CDR1 SGHVS, CDR2 FNYEAQ. The CDR3 has 14 amino acids. V lost 5 bases and J lost 2, with 13 bases in between.

This clone appeared a single time. The chain carries TRBV13 and TRBJ1-3, with 7 nucleotides matching TRBD1. Losses at the gene ends were 5 bases for V and 0 bases for J; bases not matched to a gene: 1. CDR3 length equals 14 residues. Germline values: CDR1 PRHDT, CDR2 FYEKMQ (reference sequence). CDR3 DNA sequence: TGTGCCAGCAGCAGGGACAGCTCTGGAAACACCATATATTTT. Encoded protein: CASSRDSSGNTIYF.

The V and J genes are TRBV4-3 and TRBJ2-1; D is uncertain. Trimming stripped 0 bases from V and 0 bases from J, with 12 bases between. The CDR3 consists of 17 residues. CDR1 LGHNA and CDR2 YSLEER come from the germline V gene. In DNA form, the CDR3 reads TGCGCCAGCAGCCAAGATCACAAGAGGAGCTCCTACAATGAGCAGTTCTTC. Amino acid sequence: CASSQDHKRSSYNEQFF.

The chain combines TRBV4-1 with TRBJ1-2, with D unresolved. The CDR3 contains 15 residues. V dropped 0 bases and J dropped 6 bases, with 14 bases sitting between them. Germline CDR1 and CDR2: MGHRA and YSYEKL. The CDR3 DNA reads TGCGCCAGCAGCCAAGATTTGCCGGGTTTAAATGGCTACACCTTC. This translates into CASSQDLPGLNGYTF.

The V gene is TRBV19, the J gene TRBJ2-7; TRBD1 matches at 9 bases. The junction had 4 bases not matched to a gene; V was cut back by 8 bases and J by 2 bases. In germline, CDR1 is LNHDA, CDR2 SQIVND (reference sequence). The CDR3 is 13 residues long. CDR3 DNA: TGTGCCAGTCGGGACAGGGCGACCTACGAGCAGTACTTC. This gives the protein CASRDRATYEQYF. Full variable domain (missing parts from reference TRBV19 and TRBJ2-7): DGGITQSPKYLFRKEGQNVTLSCEQNLNHDAMYWYRQDPGQGLRLIYYSQIVNDFQKGDIAEGYSVSREKKESFPLTVTSAQKNPTAFYLCASRDRATYEQYFGPGTRLTVT.

V gene TRBV4-3 combines with J gene TRBJ2-5; D is uncertain. The CDR3 sequence is 16 residues long. Germline-derived CDR1 and CDR2 are LGHNA and YSLEER. Trimming took 0 bases from V and 2 from J, leaving 13 bases between them. CDR3 in amino acids: CASSQEVRRMQETQYF. The DNA of the CDR3 is TGCGCCAGCAGCCAAGAAGTGAGGCGGATGCAAGAGACCCAGTACTTC.

V is TRBV6-5 and J is TRBJ2-7, with 9 bases that match TRBD2. Trimming removed 2 bases from V and 2 bases from J; junction bases left unmatched: 4. CDR3 size: 15 residues. Germline V gene data show CDR1 as MNHEY and CDR2 as SVGAGI. The CDR3 sequence: CASSYLAGNTYEQYF. The CDR3 DNA sequence: TGTGCCAGCAGTTACCTAGCGGGAAACACCTACGAGCAGTACTTC.

V usage is TRBV9 and J usage is TRBJ2-5; TRBD2 matches 14 bases. The CDR3 is 15 residues long. Germline-derived CDR1 and CDR2 are SGDLS and YYNGEE. The ends lost 3 bases at V and 4 bases at J; junction bases unmatched: 2. The CDR3 DNA sequence: TGTGCCAGCAGCGCGGGACTAGCGGGAGTAGAGACCCAGTACTTC. Its protein is CASSAGLAGVETQYF.

The J gene is TRBJ2-2, the V gene TRBV11-2, with 8 bases fitting TRBD1. In germline, CDR1 is SGHAT, CDR2 FQNNGV. V lost 4 bases and J lost 5; bases outside the gene matches: 6. The CDR3 loop spans 15 amino acids. The CDR3 coding sequence is TGTGCCAGCAGCTCCGGACAGGGTTTAACCGGGGAGCTGTTTTTT. Its protein is CASSSGQGLTGELFF.

J is TRBJ2-7 and V is TRBV27; 8 bases fit TRBD2. Trimming cost V 6 bases and J 0 bases; bases outside gene matches: 7. CDR1 and CDR2 from the germline V gene are MNHEY and SMNVEV (reference sequence). The CDR3 contains 15 residues. CDR3 nucleotides: TGTGCCAGCAGAGTTAGCGGGGCGAGCTCCTACGAGCAGTACTTC. It encodes CASRVSGASSYEQYF.

The chain links TRBV19 to TRBJ2-3; 9 nucleotides agree with TRBD2. V lost 2 bases to trimming and J lost 2 bases; unmatched junction nucleotides: 2. Germline-derived CDR1 and CDR2 are LNHDA and SQIVND (reference sequence). The CDR3 contains 15 residues. The CDR3 spells CASSISGRTTDTQYF. CDR3 DNA: TGTGCCAGTAGTATAAGCGGGAGGACCACAGATACGCAGTATTTT.

This clone was detected a few times. V and J are TRBV21-1 and TRBJ1-3; the DNA was not compared with TRBD1, the D call given in the table. TRBV21-1 is described as a pseudogene. This CDR3 is built from 16 residues. Written as DNA, the CDR3 is TGTGCCAGCAGCAAAGTGGGGGCTCACTCTGGAAACACCATATATTTT. Translated: CASSKVGAHSGNTIYF.

This CDR3 reads CASTTGTLKNIQYF. The CDR3 DNA reads as TGTGCCAGCACGACAGGTACTCTTAAAAACATTCAGTACTTC. The chain joins TRBV2 to TRBJ2-4; D perhaps matches TRBD1 (6 bases). V lost 7 bases to trimming and J lost 4 bases, with 14 bases between them. CDR3 size: 14 residues. Germline values: CDR1 SNHLY, CDR2 FYNNEI.

The genes are TRBV7-2 and TRBJ2-1; 8 positions agree with TRBD2. V trimming: 2 bases; J trimming: 6 bases; junction bases outside the gene matches: 6. This CDR3 comprises 15 residues. CDR1 is SGHTA and CDR2 is FQGNSA in the germline V gene. CDR3 protein: CASSLSRGGRNEQFF. The CDR3 DNA reads as TGTGCCAGCAGCTTATCTCGGGGGGGCCGCAATGAGCAGTTCTTC.

The rearrangement uses TRBV4-3 and TRBJ2-3; 7 positions agree with TRBD1. This CDR3 has 14 amino acids. Germline assignment: CDR1 LGHNA and CDR2 YSLEER. V trimming: 4 bases; J trimming: 5 bases; junction bases outside the gene matches: 6. The CDR3 protein is CASSPRQGRDTQYF. In nucleotides, the CDR3 is TGCGCCAGCAGCCCCCGACAGGGAAGAGATACGCAGTATTTT.

This chain connects TRBV6-5 to TRBJ1-2; no reliable D call. From germline, CDR1 is MNHEY and CDR2 SVGAGI. Trimming removed 0 bases at V and 0 bases at J, with 2 bases between. CDR3 length equals 13 residues. The CDR3 here is CASSYSSNYGYTF. CDR3 bases: TGTGCCAGCAGTTACTCCTCTAACTATGGCTACACCTTC.

This clone was picked up a small number of times. The V gene is TRBV7-9, the J gene TRBJ1-2; D is unclear. The germline gives CDR1 SEHNR, CDR2 FQNEAQ (reference sequence). The V end was cut by 1 base, the J end by 5 bases, with 8 bases between. This CDR3 is 13 amino acids long. This CDR3 reads CASSLGAIYGYTF. Here the CDR3 DNA reads TGTGCCAGCAGCTTAGGAGCTATTTATGGCTACACCTTC.

This chain links TRBV24-1 with TRBJ1-2, with D maybe TRBD1 (5 bases). Germline V gene sequence: CDR1 KGHDR, CDR2 SFDVKD. V dropped 4 bases and J dropped 1 base, with 9 bases sitting between them. The CDR3 runs 14 residues. CDR3 DNA: TGTGCCACCAGTGAGTGGGACTTTAACTATGGCTACACCTTC. Amino acids: CATSEWDFNYGYTF.

V gene TRBV2 combines with J gene TRBJ1-2; 8 bases are shared with TRBD1. Looked up from germline, CDR1 is SNHLY and CDR2 is FYNNEI. The CDR3 sequence is 14 residues long. The junction had 6 bases not matched to a gene; V was cut back by 2 bases and J by 7 bases. This CDR3 is CASSERSGGSGYTF. The DNA for the CDR3 is TGTGCCAGCAGTGAACGGTCAGGGGGCAGTGGCTACACCTTC.

The chain has TRBV5-6 and TRBJ2-1; 10 nucleotides align to TRBD2. V was clipped by 4 bases and J by 9 bases; unmatched bases: 7. The CDR3 totals 14 residues. CDR1 and CDR2 (germline): SGHDT, YYEEEE. The DNA for the CDR3 is TGTGCCAGCAGCACCAGGGGACTAGCGATTGAGCAGTTCTTC. Protein sequence: CASSTRGLAIEQFF. Combining the CDR3 with reference TRBV5-6 and TRBJ2-1 gives the whole variable domain DAGVTQSPTHLIKTRGQQVTLRCSPKSGHDTVSWYQQALGQGPQFIFQYYEEEERQRGNFPDRFSGHQFPNYSSELNVNALLLGDSALYLCASSTRGLAIEQFFGPGTRLTVL.

The V and J genes are TRBV9 and TRBJ2-7, with D perhaps matching TRBD1 (6 bases). V was shortened by 2 bases and J by 0 bases, with 12 bases between the two germline ends. The CDR3 spans 15 residues. CDR1 SGDLS and CDR2 YYNGEE come from the germline V gene. The CDR3 loop reads CASSVGDTSSYEQYF. The CDR3 nucleotides read TGTGCCAGCAGCGTGGGGGACACAAGCTCCTACGAGCAGTACTTC.

V is TRBV4-2 and J is TRBJ2-4, with TRBD2 identical over 12 bases. CDR1 is LGHNA, CDR2 YNFKEQ, per germline. The CDR3 runs 19 residues. V shed 0 bases, J shed 0 bases, and the junction held 6 bases outside the gene matches. For the CDR3, the DNA is TGTGCCAGCAGCCAAGATCATGGGGGACTAGCGGGAGCCAAAAACATTCAGTACTTC. Its protein product is CASSQDHGGLAGAKNIQYF.

V is TRBV5-1 and J is TRBJ2-3, with a weak D call TRBD1 (6 bases). There are 14 residues in the CDR3. V lost 7 bases and J 3 bases, leaving 15 bases between the germline ends. Germline-derived CDR1 and CDR2 are SGHRS and YFSETQ. The DNA of the CDR3 is TGCGCCAGCTGTGAGTCGACAGGAACAGATACGCAGTATTTT. It is translated as CASCESTGTDTQYF. The full variable domain, with the rest looked up from reference TRBV5-1 and TRBJ2-3, is KAGVTQTPRYLIKTRGQQVTLSCSPISGHRSVSWYQQTPGQGLQFLFEYFSETQRNKGNFPGRFSGRQFSNSRSEMNVSTLELGDSALYLCASCESTGTDTQYFGPGTRLTVL.

V is TRBV10-3 and J is TRBJ2-2; tentative D call: TRBD2 (5 bases). CDR1 ENHRY and CDR2 SYGVKD come from the germline V gene. The CDR3 runs 12 residues. With 11 bases removed from V and 6 bases from J, the gap between germline ends came to 13 bases. The CDR3 nucleotides read TGTGCCGCCTTTCGAGGGTCCGGGGAGCTGTTTTTT. It encodes CAAFRGSGELFF.

This clone was recorded only once. The V gene is TRBV4-3, the J gene TRBJ1-5; 8 bases line up with TRBD1. The J segment lost 1 base and the V segment lost 6 bases, leaving 5 bases of the junction unmatched. Germline V CDR1 and CDR2: LGHNA, YSLEER. CDR3 length: 15 residues. The CDR3 DNA reads as TGCGCCAGCAGGCAGGACAGGGAAAGCAATCAGCCCCAGCATTTT. Amino acid sequence: CASRQDRESNQPQHF.